This is a list of T cell receptor beta chains from one sample in a study of Ad26.COV2.S vaccination and SARS-CoV-2 variants. The data were produced by immunoSEQ multiplex PCR, yet TCRdb's version contains in-frame clones alone and is incomplete. The sample has roughly 100,000 clones, 80% seen once; the top ten hold about 18%. The specimen was peripheral blood, collected after recovery from COVID-19. The receptors shown here come from a human donor who had recovered from COVID-19. The CDR3 runs from the conserved cysteine through the conserved F or W. Fields, in order: CDR3 DNA, CDR3 protein, V gene, clone size, D gene, J gene. The D gene is left open where the match is weak. A clone size is listed for some rows: how often the clone was seen (once, few, many), or a class if it is expanded.

cdr3_nt: TGTGCCAGCAGCTTTTCCCAGGGGGCCTACGAGCAGTACTTC; cdr3_aa: CASSFSQGAYEQYF; v_call: TRBV5-5; clone_size: NA; d_call: TRBD1; j_call: TRBJ2-7
cdr3_nt: TGTGCCAGCAGCGACCCAGGTCGGGGTAATGAAAAACTGTTTTTT; cdr3_aa: CASSDPGRGNEKLFF; v_call: TRBV28; clone_size: few; d_call: NA; j_call: TRBJ1-4
cdr3_nt: TGTGCCAGCAGCAAACCGGGACAGTCCCTCTCTGGGGCCAACGTCCTGACTTTC; cdr3_aa: CASSKPGQSLSGANVLTF; v_call: TRBV5-5; clone_size: NA; d_call: TRBD1; j_call: TRBJ2-6
cdr3_nt: TGTGCCAGCAGCACACTACCCGGGACTGGGGTTTACGAGCAGTACTTC; cdr3_aa: CASSTLPGTGVYEQYF; v_call: TRBV7-9; clone_size: NA; d_call: NA; j_call: TRBJ2-7
cdr3_nt: TGTGCCAGTCGGGGTGGCTATGGCTACACCTTC; cdr3_aa: CASRGGYGYTF; v_call: TRBV28; clone_size: NA; d_call: NA; j_call: TRBJ1-2
cdr3_nt: TGTGCCAGCAGCAACCCAGTAGGGGGGTCCTACGAGCAGTACTTC; cdr3_aa: CASSNPVGGSYEQYF; v_call: TRBV21-1; clone_size: NA; d_call: NA; j_call: TRBJ2-7
cdr3_nt: TGTGCCAGCAGCCAAGATCCGGGATTAACTGAAGCTTTCTTT; cdr3_aa: CASSQDPGLTEAFF; v_call: TRBV4-2; clone_size: NA; d_call: NA; j_call: TRBJ1-1
cdr3_nt: TGCAGCGTTGATCACCAACCACTGACAGGGGGCAACACCGGGGAGCTGTTTTTT; cdr3_aa: CSVDHQPLTGGNTGELFF; v_call: TRBV29-1; clone_size: NA; d_call: TRBD1; j_call: TRBJ2-2
cdr3_nt: TGCAGCGTAGATGCACACACACAAGGGACTGGGAATGAGCAGTTCTTC; cdr3_aa: CSVDAHTQGTGNEQFF; v_call: TRBV29-1; clone_size: NA; d_call: NA; j_call: TRBJ2-1
cdr3_nt: TGTGCCAGCAGCAGGGAAACAGGGGTGGGGACTGAAGCTTTCTTT; cdr3_aa: CASSRETGVGTEAFF; v_call: TRBV5-4; clone_size: NA; d_call: TRBD1; j_call: TRBJ1-1
cdr3_nt: TGTGCCACCAGCCGTCAGGGCCCCTATGGCTACACCTTC; cdr3_aa: CATSRQGPYGYTF; v_call: TRBV15; clone_size: NA; d_call: NA; j_call: TRBJ1-2
cdr3_nt: TGTGCCAGCAGTTACTCGATGGTGTCCGACAGGCGAGTCTACGAGCAGTACTTC; cdr3_aa: CASSYSMVSDRRVYEQYF; v_call: TRBV6-2/TRBV6-3; clone_size: NA; d_call: NA; j_call: TRBJ2-7
cdr3_nt: TGTGCCAGCAGTGACCAGCTAGATACGCAGTATTTT; cdr3_aa: CASSDQLDTQYF; v_call: TRBV2; clone_size: NA; d_call: NA; j_call: TRBJ2-3
cdr3_nt: TGTGCCAGCAGTCCCCCCTCTCTTGAGGTAAATGGCTACACCTTC; cdr3_aa: CASSPPSLEVNGYTF; v_call: TRBV28; clone_size: NA; d_call: NA; j_call: TRBJ1-2
cdr3_nt: TGTGCCAGCAGCCCGGACCAAATGAACACTGAAGCTTTCTTT; cdr3_aa: CASSPDQMNTEAFF; v_call: TRBV27; clone_size: NA; d_call: NA; j_call: TRBJ1-1
cdr3_nt: TGCGCCAGCAGCTTGTCAGGGACCTCCTACGAGCAGTACTTC; cdr3_aa: CASSLSGTSYEQYF; v_call: TRBV5-1; clone_size: NA; d_call: NA; j_call: TRBJ2-7
cdr3_nt: TGTGCCAGCAGCTTAGCGGGACTCAGCGCCTACGAGCAGTACTTC; cdr3_aa: CASSLAGLSAYEQYF; v_call: TRBV7-9; clone_size: few; d_call: NA; j_call: TRBJ2-7
cdr3_nt: TGTGCCAGCAGCTTATTGTTCGGGGAGACTGAAGCTTTCTTT; cdr3_aa: CASSLLFGETEAFF; v_call: TRBV7-6; clone_size: NA; d_call: NA; j_call: TRBJ1-1
cdr3_nt: TGCGCCAGCAGCTTTGGTATTGGGAACACTGAAGCTTTCTTT; cdr3_aa: CASSFGIGNTEAFF; v_call: TRBV5-1; clone_size: NA; d_call: NA; j_call: TRBJ1-1
cdr3_nt: TGTGCCAGCAGCCCTCTTTCCGGACAGACTTACACCGGGGAGCTGTTTTTT; cdr3_aa: CASSPLSGQTYTGELFF; v_call: TRBV7-6; clone_size: NA; d_call: NA; j_call: TRBJ2-2
cdr3_nt: TGTGCCAGCATCAGGGTGGTTGACTATGGCTACACCTTC; cdr3_aa: CASIRVVDYGYTF; v_call: TRBV2; clone_size: NA; d_call: NA; j_call: TRBJ1-2
cdr3_nt: TGTGCCAGCAGCTTGTATACGTACGAGCAGTACTTC; cdr3_aa: CASSLYTYEQYF; v_call: TRBV5-6; clone_size: NA; d_call: NA; j_call: TRBJ2-7
cdr3_nt: TGTGCCAGCAAGTGGTCAGGGACTAATGAAAAACTGTTTTTT; cdr3_aa: CASKWSGTNEKLFF; v_call: TRBV6-5; clone_size: NA; d_call: NA; j_call: TRBJ1-4
cdr3_nt: TGTGCCAGCAGCTTGTGGAGCGGCTATTCCTACAATGAGCAGTTCTTC; cdr3_aa: CASSLWSGYSYNEQFF; v_call: TRBV5-6; clone_size: NA; d_call: NA; j_call: TRBJ2-1
cdr3_nt: TGTGCCAGCAGTCATGAGAACACTGAAGCTTTCTTT; cdr3_aa: CASSHENTEAFF; v_call: TRBV11-2; clone_size: once; d_call: NA; j_call: TRBJ1-1
cdr3_nt: TGTGCCAGCAGTTTGGGGGGTAACTATGGCTACACCTTC; cdr3_aa: CASSLGGNYGYTF; v_call: TRBV28; clone_size: once; d_call: NA; j_call: TRBJ1-2
cdr3_nt: TGTGCCAGCAGCCAAAGGCTAGCGGGGGGCGACCTCCAAGAGACCCAGTACTTC; cdr3_aa: CASSQRLAGGDLQETQYF; v_call: TRBV3-1/TRBV3-2; clone_size: NA; d_call: TRBD2; j_call: TRBJ2-5
cdr3_nt: TGTGCCAGCAAAGTCTCAGGGTTTTCGGGGTCCCATAGCACAGATACGCAGTATTTT; cdr3_aa: CASKVSGFSGSHSTDTQYF; v_call: TRBV28; clone_size: NA; d_call: NA; j_call: TRBJ2-3
cdr3_nt: TGTGCCAGCAGTGAATCCCGGGTTGCGGGCACAGATACGCAGTATTTT; cdr3_aa: CASSESRVAGTDTQYF; v_call: TRBV25-1; clone_size: NA; d_call: NA; j_call: TRBJ2-3
cdr3_nt: TGCAGCGTTGAAAACCCGGATGGGGACACTGAAGCTTTCTTT; cdr3_aa: CSVENPDGDTEAFF; v_call: TRBV29-1; clone_size: NA; d_call: NA; j_call: TRBJ1-1
cdr3_nt: TGTGCCAGCTCACCCTCAGCCGGGACAGAGAACACTGAAGCTTTCTTT; cdr3_aa: CASSPSAGTENTEAFF; v_call: TRBV18; clone_size: NA; d_call: TRBD1; j_call: TRBJ1-1
cdr3_nt: TGTGCCAGCAGCCAAGATTGGGCAGGGGGATCACCCCTCCACTTT; cdr3_aa: CASSQDWAGGSPLHF; v_call: TRBV3-1/TRBV3-2; clone_size: NA; d_call: TRBD1; j_call: TRBJ1-6
cdr3_nt: TGTGCCAGCAGCGGACGTGGGGGAATTGAAGCTTTCTTT; cdr3_aa: CASSGRGGIEAFF; v_call: TRBV6-5; clone_size: NA; d_call: NA; j_call: TRBJ1-1
cdr3_nt: TGTGCCAGCAGCCAAGGGTGGGACAGAAGCTACGAGCAGTACTTC; cdr3_aa: CASSQGWDRSYEQYF; v_call: TRBV3-1/TRBV3-2; clone_size: NA; d_call: TRBD1; j_call: TRBJ2-7
cdr3_nt: TGTGCCAGCAGTTTCGGCGGGGGGACTCAAGAGACCCAGTACTTC; cdr3_aa: CASSFGGGTQETQYF; v_call: TRBV6-5; clone_size: once; d_call: TRBD2; j_call: TRBJ2-5